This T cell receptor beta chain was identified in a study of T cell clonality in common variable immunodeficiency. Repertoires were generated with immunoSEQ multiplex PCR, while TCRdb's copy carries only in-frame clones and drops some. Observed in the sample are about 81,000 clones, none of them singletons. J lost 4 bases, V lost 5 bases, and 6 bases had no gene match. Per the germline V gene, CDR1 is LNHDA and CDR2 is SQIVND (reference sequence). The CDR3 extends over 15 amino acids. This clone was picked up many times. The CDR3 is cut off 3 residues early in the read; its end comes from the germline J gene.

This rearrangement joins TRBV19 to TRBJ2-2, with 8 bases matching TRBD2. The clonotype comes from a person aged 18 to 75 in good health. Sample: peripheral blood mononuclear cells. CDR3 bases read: TGTGCCAGTAGTCAGGGGACTAGGGGCACCGGGGAG. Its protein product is CASSQGTRGTGE. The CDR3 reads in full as CASSQGTRGTGELFF. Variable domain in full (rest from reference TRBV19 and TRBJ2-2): DGGITQSPKYLFRKEGQNVTLSCEQNLNHDAMYWYRQDPGQGLRLIYYSQIVNDFQKGDIAEGYSVSREKKESFPLTVTSAQKNPTAFYLCASSQGTRGTGELFFGEGSRLTVL.